These T cell receptor beta chains were read from a single sample in a study of cytomegalovirus exposure and HLA in healthy donors. The data were produced by immunoSEQ multiplex PCR, yet TCRdb's version contains in-frame clones alone and is incomplete. Of some 95,000 clones in the sample, around 73% are singletons; the top ten hold roughly 3.9%. Input material: PBMCs. These receptors all come from a woman aged 40 to 50 in good health and CMV-seropositive. CDR3s include the opening cysteine and the closing phenylalanine or tryptophan. The D gene is left open where the match is weak. The listing skips clone size in some rows; elsewhere it reads once, few, many or a size class.

clone size,V gene,D gene,CDR3 length,J gene,CDR3 DNA,CDR3 protein
.,TRBV7-2,.,13,TRBJ1-2,TGTGCCAGCAGCTCCCCCGGGAGTAGCGGCTACACCTTC,CASSSPGSSGYTF
few,TRBV18,.,13,TRBJ1-1,TGTGCCAGCTCACCCGGGTCGAACACTGAAGCTTTCTTT,CASSPGSNTEAFF
.,TRBV21-1,.,13,TRBJ2-7,TGTGCCAGCAGCGGGGAGAACCGTTACGAGCAGTACTTC,CASSGENRYEQYF
.,TRBV7-9,.,16,TRBJ1-1,TGTGCCAGCAGCCGTAGTTCTCAGGGGCGGAACACTGAAGCTTTCTTT,CASSRSSQGRNTEAFF
few,TRBV6-1,TRBD1,15,TRBJ1-1,TGTGCCAGCAGTGAAATGGCCGACAGGGTTACTGAAGCTTTCTTT,CASSEMADRVTEAFF
.,TRBV5-4,TRBD1,14,TRBJ2-7,TGTGCCAGCAGGCCCGGGACAGCCACCTACGAGCAGTACTTC,CASRPGTATYEQYF
.,TRBV14,TRBD1,16,TRBJ2-4,TGTGCCAGCAGCCAAAGATTGGGACAGGGGTTAAACATTCAGTACTTC,CASSQRLGQGLNIQYF
.,TRBV6-5,.,15,TRBJ2-7,TGTGCCAGCAGTTACTCGACGGGAAGCTCCTACGAGCAGTACTTC,CASSYSTGSSYEQYF
.,TRBV4-1,TRBD1,18,TRBJ2-4,TGCGCCAGCAGCCACGTTTCTACAGGGGCGTCAGCCAAAAACATTCAGTACTTC,CASSHVSTGASAKNIQYF
.,TRBV2,.,13,TRBJ1-2,TGTGCCAGCAGTGTGACATCAAACTATGGCTACACCTTC,CASSVTSNYGYTF
.,TRBV29-1,TRBD2,14,TRBJ2-3,TGCAGCGTTGTAGGGCTAGCGGGGGGAGATACGCAGTATTTT,CSVVGLAGGDTQYF